This is a list of T cell receptor beta chains from one sample in a study of shared clonotypes between healthy human individuals. Data came from immunoSEQ multiplex PCR; TCRdb stores just in-frame clones and leaves some out. The table records fewer than 400,000 clones, around 74% of them present only once. Material: memory CD4+ T cells sorted from blood. The receptor set was obtained from a man aged 30 to 45 in good health. Both conserved end residues are part of each CDR3. A D gene is named only where the DNA matches it firmly. Not every row has a clone size; where given, it reads once, few, many or a size class.

V	size	D	J	CDR3	DNA
TRBV18	-	TRBD1	TRBJ2-7	CASSPLPDRPYEQYF	TGTGCCAGCTCACCGCTCCCGGACAGGCCCTACGAGCAGTACTTC
TRBV6-4	-	-	TRBJ2-2	CASSDGYTGELFF	TGTGCCAGCAGTGATGGCTACACCGGGGAGCTGTTTTTT
TRBV7-9	-	-	TRBJ2-1	CASSSSREQFF	TGTGCCAGCAGCTCGAGTAGGGAGCAGTTCTTC
TRBV5-3	-	TRBD1	TRBJ1-4	CARAGQGAYTATNEKLFF	TGTGCCAGAGCGGGACAGGGGGCATATACGGCAACTAATGAAAAACTGTTTTTT
TRBV10-1	-	TRBD1	TRBJ2-5	CASSPGQGAKRETQYF	TGCGCCAGCAGTCCAGGACAGGGGGCAAAACGAGAGACCCAGTACTTC
TRBV4-1	once	-	TRBJ2-7	CASSQGRGRTTYEQYF	TGCGCCAGCAGCCAGGGGCGGGGCAGGACCACCTACGAGCAGTACTTC
TRBV10-3	-	-	TRBJ2-3	CAISDDTNTDTQYF	TGTGCCATCAGTGATGACACAAACACAGATACGCAGTATTTT
TRBV5-1	-	-	TRBJ1-1	CASSLTGRGTEAFF	TGCGCCAGCAGCTTGACAGGTCGCGGCACTGAAGCTTTCTTT
TRBV6-6	-	TRBD1	TRBJ1-1	CASSLGQGGTEAFF	TGTGCCAGCAGTCTGGGACAGGGAGGGACTGAAGCTTTCTTT
TRBV6-5	-	-	TRBJ2-7	CASSYLGAYEQYF	TGTGCCAGCAGTTACCTCGGGGCCTACGAGCAGTACTTC
TRBV7-3	-	-	TRBJ2-1	CASGTRDNEQFF	TGTGCCAGCGGGACCCGCGACAATGAGCAGTTCTTC
TRBV7-2	once	TRBD2	TRBJ2-1	CASSLAGLAGEGQFF	TGTGCCAGCAGCTTAGCGGGACTAGCGGGAGAGGGCCAGTTCTTC
TRBV7-7	-	-	TRBJ2-1	CASSPSSGLSSYNEQFF	TGTGCCAGCAGCCCCTCTTCTGGTCTCAGCTCCTACAATGAGCAGTTCTTC
TRBV12-5	-	-	TRBJ2-2	CASGLGNLGSGELFF	TGTGCTAGTGGTTTGGGAAACCTAGGGAGCGGGGAGCTGTTTTTT
TRBV28	-	-	TRBJ2-5	CASSIPGRETQYF	TGTGCCAGCAGTATCCCAGGGAGAGAGACCCAGTACTTC
TRBV5-1	-	-	TRBJ2-1	CASSFRWDNEQFF	TGCGCCAGCAGCTTCCGGTGGGACAATGAGCAGTTCTTC
TRBV18	-	TRBD1	TRBJ1-1	CASSPRNRGRTEAFF	TGTGCCAGCTCACCCCGGAACAGGGGGCGTACTGAAGCTTTCTTT
TRBV19	-	-	TRBJ2-1	CASSIDRSYNEQFF	TGTGCCAGTAGTATCGACAGGTCCTACAATGAGCAGTTCTTC
TRBV5-1	-	-	TRBJ2-7	CASSPRSRLATISYEQYF	TGCGCCAGCAGCCCGAGGAGCAGGCTAGCGACAATCTCCTACGAGCAGTACTTC
TRBV2	-	-	TRBJ2-5	CASSEDYSETQYF	TGTGCCAGCAGTGAAGACTACTCGGAGACCCAGTACTTC
TRBV14	-	-	TRBJ2-2	CASSSRDASGELFF	TGTGCCAGCAGCTCACGGGACGCCAGCGGGGAGCTGTTTTTT
TRBV5-1	-	TRBD2	TRBJ2-1	CASSWTSGTLGNEQFF	TGCGCCAGCAGCTGGACTAGCGGGACATTGGGAAATGAGCAGTTCTTC
TRBV18	-	-	TRBJ1-3	CASSTTGSSGNTIYF	TGTGCCAGCTCGACGACAGGTAGCTCTGGAAACACCATATATTTT
TRBV10-3	-	TRBD1	TRBJ2-7	CAITDSTGTGSYEQYF	TGTGCCATCACAGACTCTACCGGGACAGGGTCGTACGAGCAGTACTTC
TRBV10-3	few	-	TRBJ2-1	CAISESPDNEQFF	TGTGCCATCAGTGAGTCCCCCGACAATGAGCAGTTCTTC
TRBV6-1	once	-	TRBJ1-2	CASSATLTGYTF	TGTGCCAGCAGTGCGACCCTTACGGGCTACACCTTC
TRBV11-2	-	TRBD2	TRBJ2-1	CASSTTSGRGGEQFF	TGTGCCAGCAGTACCACTAGCGGGAGAGGGGGTGAGCAGTTCTTC
TRBV7-2	few	TRBD2	TRBJ2-2	CASSLVGGSSLAGELFF	TGTGCCAGCAGCTTAGTCGGGGGGAGTTCGCTTGCCGGGGAGCTGTTTTTT
TRBV29-1	few	-	TRBJ2-7	CSVFFETSLSYEQYF	TGCAGCGTGTTCTTTGAGACAAGTCTCTCCTACGAGCAGTACTTC
TRBV4-3	-	TRBD1	TRBJ1-4	CASSLTGSGGEKLFF	TGCGCCAGCAGCCTCACAGGGTCAGGGGGCGAAAAACTGTTTTTT
TRBV6-5	-	-	TRBJ1-3	CASSFQDGGGTIYF	TGTGCCAGCAGTTTCCAGGACGGCGGAGGTACCATATATTTT
TRBV2	few	-	TRBJ1-2	CASSEQGFFLDGYTF	TGTGCCAGCAGTGAACAGGGTTTTTTTTTGGATGGCTACACCTTC
TRBV29-1	-	-	TRBJ2-7	CSVEDLRGLGYEQYF	TGCAGCGTTGAAGATCTGCGGGGCCTGGGCTACGAGCAGTACTTC
TRBV4-2	once	-	TRBJ1-1	CASSLSAATEAFF	TGTGCCAGCAGCCTCAGCGCTGCCACTGAAGCTTTCTTT
TRBV27	-	-	TRBJ2-1	CASSPTGWDEQFF	TGTGCCAGCAGTCCCACAGGGTGGGATGAGCAGTTCTTC
TRBV7-2	-	-	TRBJ2-1	CASSSTSSYNEQFF	TGTGCCAGCAGTTCGACAAGCTCCTACAATGAGCAGTTCTTC
TRBV6-4	few	-	TRBJ2-1	CASSDHPGNEQFF	TGTGCCAGCAGTGACCATCCGGGTAATGAGCAGTTCTTC
TRBV5-1	-	-	TRBJ1-1	CASSLAMTLGTEAFF	TGCGCCAGCAGCTTGGCCATGACCCTGGGCACTGAAGCTTTCTTT
TRBV30	-	-	TRBJ1-4	CAWSVRGQRSGKLFF	TGTGCCTGGAGTGTACGGGGTCAAAGATCTGGAAAACTGTTTTTT
TRBV2	-	TRBD1	TRBJ1-5	CASTGGSGNQPQHF	TGTGCCAGCACAGGGGGGAGCGGCAATCAGCCCCAGCATTTT
TRBV5-1	-	TRBD2	TRBJ2-1	CASSLSPSGDYNEQFF	TGCGCCAGCAGCTTGTCCCCTAGCGGGGATTACAATGAGCAGTTCTTC
TRBV6-4	-	-	TRBJ1-4	CASSPEGQGTAKLFF	TGTGCCAGCAGTCCGGAGGGGCAGGGGACGGCAAAACTGTTTTTT
TRBV11-2	-	-	TRBJ1-3	CASSSTRESGNTIYF	TGTGCCAGCAGCTCGACCAGGGAGTCTGGAAACACCATATATTTT
TRBV29-1	few	TRBD2	TRBJ2-1	CSVEDPRLAGGYNEQFF	TGCAGCGTTGAAGATCCCAGACTAGCGGGAGGGTACAATGAGCAGTTCTTC
TRBV5-1	-	TRBD2	TRBJ2-2	CASSLATSGNTGELFF	TGCGCCAGCAGCTTGGCCACTAGCGGAAACACCGGGGAGCTGTTTTTT
TRBV2	-	-	TRBJ1-5	CASSQGKGVSNQPQHF	TGTGCCAGCAGCCAGGGGAAGGGGGTAAGCAATCAGCCCCAGCATTTT
TRBV7-9	-	-	TRBJ2-7	CASSHVGKKYEQYF	TGTGCCAGCAGCCATGTGGGGAAGAAGTACGAGCAGTACTTC
TRBV5-1	few	TRBD2	TRBJ2-2	CASSLSGRKAGELFF	TGCGCCAGCAGCCTCAGCGGGAGAAAAGCCGGGGAGCTGTTTTTT
TRBV28	-	TRBD1	TRBJ1-2	CASQDRLDYGYTF	TGTGCCAGCCAGGACAGGCTTGACTATGGCTACACCTTC
TRBV18	-	TRBD1	TRBJ1-1	CASSPTGTEAFF	TGTGCCAGCTCCCCGACAGGGACTGAAGCTTTCTTT
TRBV7-9	-	-	TRBJ2-7	CASEFGGWLGSEQYF	TGTGCCAGCGAATTCGGCGGGTGGTTGGGTAGCGAGCAGTACTTC
TRBV18	few	-	TRBJ2-2	CASSPRAANADTGELFF	TGTGCCAGCTCACCACGAGCGGCAAACGCGGACACCGGGGAGCTGTTTTTT
TRBV11-1	-	TRBD2	TRBJ2-7	CASSLASGSSYEQYF	TGTGCCAGCAGCTTAGCTAGCGGGAGCTCCTACGAGCAGTACTTC
TRBV28	-	-	TRBJ2-5	CASSLLIRLTGTEETQYF	TGTGCCAGCAGTTTATTGATCCGCCTCACAGGTACCGAAGAGACCCAGTACTTC
TRBV7-8	few	-	TRBJ2-2	CASSLSRTVSGELFF	TGTGCCAGCAGCTTGAGTCGGACAGTCAGCGGGGAGCTGTTTTTT
TRBV15	-	-	TRBJ2-3	CATSRGEVNTDTQYF	TGTGCCACCAGCAGAGGGGAGGTTAACACAGATACGCAGTATTTT
TRBV7-2	few	-	TRBJ1-4	CASSLGAGAKAGKLFF	TGTGCCAGCAGCTTAGGAGCCGGGGCCAAGGCTGGGAAACTGTTTTTT
TRBV2	few	TRBD2	TRBJ2-3	CASSENLAADTQYF	TGTGCCAGCAGTGAAAATCTAGCGGCAGATACGCAGTATTTT
TRBV11-1	-	TRBD1	TRBJ2-7	CASSFPGQQSYEQYF	TGTGCCAGCAGCTTTCCGGGACAGCAGTCCTACGAGCAGTACTTC
TRBV5-6	-	-	TRBJ1-5	CASSLGVSSNQPQHF	TGTGCCAGCAGCTTGGGGGTATCCAGCAATCAGCCCCAGCATTTT